This T cell receptor beta chain was captured by sequencing in a study of response to subunit inactivated influenza vaccine. This clonotype was observed a few times. No antigen is known for it. V was shortened by 11 bases and J by 1 base, with 13 bases between the two germline ends. CDR1 and CDR2 (germline): MGHDK, SYGVNS. CDR3 length equals 13 residues. TCRdb re-called the RT-PCR reads with MiXCR, one entry per CDR3 protein. The profile shows fewer than 400,000 distinct CDR3 sequences, roughly a fifth of them singletons. Whole-study findings and limits: Only a handful of new T cells, the authors suggested, are recruited with each seasonal influenza vaccination.

The sequence was collected from a man aged 50 to 75 who received an inactivated influenza vaccine. The chain combines TRBV25-1 with TRBJ2-3; no definite D call. The sample was PBMCs from blood, taken about 20 months after vaccination. The CDR3 loop reads CAGQAVGTDTQYF. DNA of the CDR3: TGTGCCGGCCAGGCAGTGGGCACAGATACGCAGTATTTT.